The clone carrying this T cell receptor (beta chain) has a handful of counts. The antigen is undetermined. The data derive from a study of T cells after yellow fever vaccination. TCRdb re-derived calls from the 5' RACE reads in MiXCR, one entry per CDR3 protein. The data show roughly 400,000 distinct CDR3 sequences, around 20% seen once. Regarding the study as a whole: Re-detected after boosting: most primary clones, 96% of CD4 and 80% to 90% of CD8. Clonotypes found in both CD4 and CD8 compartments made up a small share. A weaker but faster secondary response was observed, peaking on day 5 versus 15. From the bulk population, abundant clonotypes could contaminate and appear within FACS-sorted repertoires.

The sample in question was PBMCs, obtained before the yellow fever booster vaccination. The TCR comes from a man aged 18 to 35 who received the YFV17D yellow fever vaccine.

CDR3 nucleotides: TGTGCCAGCAGTTGGGCGGAGATAAACTATGGCTACACCTTC. Residues: CASSWAEINYGYTF. The genes are TRBV12-3 or TRBV12-4 and TRBJ1-2; D is ambiguous. The CDR3 contains 14 residues. Trimming shortened V by 4 bases and J by 2 bases, and 11 bases separated the two germline ends.